This entry lists 15 T cell receptor delta chains sequenced from one sample in a study of delta chains in infants with herpesvirus infections. Reverse transcription of PBMC RNA used primers specific for the gamma and delta chains. TCRdb reanalysed the RT-PCR reads with CATT. Among around 1,100 delta-chain clones, approximately 31% were seen once, and the ten largest hold 15% to 20%. The specimen was peripheral blood, collected at time point 3 of longitudinal follow-up. The receptors originated from a human donor who was a Ugandan infant, either HIV-exposed or HIV-unexposed (not recorded which).

With respect to this clone: This likely stems from a read error, as it lies one base from a far larger clone. The genes are TRDV2 and TRDJ3; 9 nucleotides line up with TRDD3. The germline V gene encodes CDR1 GEAIGNYY and CDR2 EKD. The CDR3 runs to 19 residues. CDR3 residues: CACDTGELGEPRDPRQMFF. The CDR3 DNA is TGTGCCTGTGACACCGGAGAACTGGGGGAACCACGGGACCCCCGACAGATGTTTTTC.

On this clone: A much more abundant neighbour one base away suggests this may be a read error. V is TRDV1 and J is TRDJ1; possibly TRDD3 for D (5 bases). The V gene's germline CDR1 is TSWWSYY and CDR2 QGS. CDR3 length equals 20 residues. The V end lost 3 bases, the J end lost 3 bases, and 29 bases lay between the germline ends. CDR3 loop: CALGDPVRLRGSKNADKLIF. The CDR3 DNA reads TGTGCTCTTGGGGATCCTGTACGGTTACGGGGGTCTAAAAACGCCGATAAACTCATCTTT.

This clone is large within its sample. V gene TRDV2 combines with J gene TRDJ1; 8 positions agree with TRDD3. With 3 bases clipped from V and 0 bases from J, the junction kept 14 bases outside the gene matches. Germline-derived CDR1 and CDR2 are GEAIGNYY and EKD. The CDR3 has 18 residues. CDR3 in DNA: TGTGCCTGTGACCCCTTAAGTACTGGGGGTCCCAACACCGATAAACTCATCTTT. Translation: CACDPLSTGGPNTDKLIF.

The chain has TRDV1 and TRDJ1; either TRDD2 or TRDD3 may supply D (6 bases each). Germline CDR1 is TSWWSYY and CDR2 is QGS. CDR3 length: 19 amino acids. Trimming took 0 bases from V and 0 from J, leaving 20 bases between them. In DNA, the CDR3 is TGTGCTCTTGGGGAACTCTCCTACCGAGGGGGACGGTACACCGATAAACTCATCTTT. Protein product: CALGELSYRGGRYTDKLIF.

This clone was seen more than once but under ten times. This rearrangement joins TRDV1 to TRDJ1; 10 nucleotides agree with TRDD3. Trimming removed 8 bases from V and 0 bases from J; junction bases left unmatched: 9. Germline CDR1 reads TSWWSYY; CDR2 reads QGS. The CDR3 totals 16 residues. The CDR3 coding sequence is TGTGCTCTTAATTTTGGGGGATACCCATACACCGATAAACTCATCTTT. It specifies CALNFGGYPYTDKLIF.

A note on this clone: This probably arose from a read error, given a far larger clone one base away. The V and J genes are TRDV2 and TRDJ3; 11 nucleotides line up with TRDD3. The CDR3 totals 19 residues. V lost 3 bases to trimming and J lost 7 bases; unmatched junction nucleotides: 13. Germline V lookup: CDR1 GEAIGNYY, CDR2 EKD. CDR3 DNA sequence: TGTGCCTGTGACCCTCTACTGGGGGATATAGGCTGTGACACCCGACAGATGTTTTTC. Translating it yields CACDPLLGDIGCDTRQMFF.

By sample share, this clone is large (0.1 to 1%). This chain connects TRDV3 to TRDJ1; D unresolved. Germline-derived CDR1 and CDR2 are TVYSNPD and GDNSRS (reference sequence). V lost 2 bases and J lost 7, with 8 bases in between. This CDR3 contains 10 residues. The CDR3 reads CAFGEGKLIF. CDR3 nucleotides: TGTGCCTTTGGAGAGGGTAAACTCATCTTT. Full variable domain (remainder filled in from reference TRDV3 and TRDJ1): CDKVTQSSPDQTVASGSEVVLLCTYDTVYSNPDLFWYRIRPDYSFQFVFYGDNSRSEGADFTQGRFSVKHILTQKAFHLVISPVRTEDSATYYCAFGEGKLIFGKGTRVTVEP.

In the case of this clone: This sequence may be a read error, since a much larger clone differs from it by one base. The chain carries TRDV2 and TRDJ1, with D possibly being TRDD3 (6 bases). The CDR3 totals 15 residues. Trimming removed 1 base from V and 1 base from J, with 12 bases in between. Germline CDR1 reads GEAIGNYY; CDR2 reads EKD. The CDR3 DNA sequence: TGTGCCTGTGACACAGTCGGGATAGCCACCGATAAACTCATCTTT. This codes for CACDTVGIATDKLIF.

This clone is categorized as large (0.1 to 1%). This specimen includes other DNA sequences encoding the same CDR3. CDR3 residues: CACDVLGDTPSSWDTRQMFF. CDR3 nucleotide sequence: TGTGCCTGTGACGTGCTGGGGGATACCCCTAGCTCCTGGGACACCCGACAGATGTTTTTC. The rearrangement joins TRDV2 to TRDJ3, with 11 bases lining up with TRDD3. V trimming: 3 bases; J trimming: 0 bases; junction bases outside the gene matches: 9. The CDR3 is 20 amino acids. In germline, CDR1 is GEAIGNYY, CDR2 EKD.

This sequence joins TRDV1 and TRDJ1; no clear D. The CDR3 length is 16 residues. Germline V gene lookup returns CDR1 TSWWSYY and CDR2 QGS. V lost 0 bases, J lost 8 bases, and 19 bases lay in between. For the CDR3, the DNA is TGTGCTCTTGGGGAACTATGGTTCAGGGGTCACTTCAAACTCATCTTT. Protein product: CALGELWFRGHFKLIF.

As regards this clone: Since a far larger clone is one base different, this is likely a read error. The V and J genes are TRDV1 and TRDJ1; no firm D call. The CDR3 is 15 residues long. The V end lost 2 bases, the J end lost 2 bases, and 12 bases lay between the germline ends. Germline V gene data show CDR1 as TSWWSYY and CDR2 as QGS. The CDR3 region is CALGEVDTRTDKLIF. The DNA for the CDR3 is TGTGCTCTTGGGGAAGTAGACACTCGGACCGATAAACTCATCTTT.

This clone is large in the sample. The chain employs TRDV2 and TRDJ1; perhaps TRDD3 as D (6 bases). Germline V CDR1 and CDR2: GEAIGNYY, EKD. The CDR3 spans 17 residues. V lost 0 bases to trimming and J lost 1 base, with 17 bases between them. DNA of the CDR3: TGTGCCTGTGACACCCTGGTTTGGGGGGCGACCACCGATAAACTCATCTTT. Amino acid sequence: CACDTLVWGATTDKLIF.

For this clone: Since a much larger clone is just one base distant, this may be a read error. The chain is built from TRDV1 and TRDJ1, with TRDD3 matching over 13 bases. The V gene end was trimmed by 1 base and the J gene end by 4 bases; junction bases not matched to a gene: 15. Per the germline V gene, CDR1 is TSWWSYY and CDR2 is QGS. This CDR3 has 20 residues. The CDR3 sequence is CALGERGPHWGIREYDKLIF. CDR3 nucleotide sequence: TGTGCTCTTGGGGAACGCGGCCCTCACTGGGGGATACGGGAGTACGATAAACTCATCTTT.

This clone occurred a few times. The chain has TRDV1 and TRDJ1, with D unclear. Germline assignment: CDR1 TSWWSYY and CDR2 QGS. The CDR3 length is 14 residues. V lost 2 bases and J 0 bases, leaving 7 bases between the germline ends. The CDR3 region has the DNA TGTGCTCTTGGGGAAGGAGATTACACCGATAAACTCATCTTT. Amino acid sequence: CALGEGDYTDKLIF.

No V gene was called, though TRDJ1 was called as the J gene; TRDD3 was called by the table and not checked on the DNA. CDR3 length equals 18 residues. The CDR3 loop reads CASYLGEPHCAYTDKLIF. The CDR3 DNA reads TGTGCCTCCTACCTGGGGGAGCCCCATTGCGCGTACACCGATAAACTCATCTTT.